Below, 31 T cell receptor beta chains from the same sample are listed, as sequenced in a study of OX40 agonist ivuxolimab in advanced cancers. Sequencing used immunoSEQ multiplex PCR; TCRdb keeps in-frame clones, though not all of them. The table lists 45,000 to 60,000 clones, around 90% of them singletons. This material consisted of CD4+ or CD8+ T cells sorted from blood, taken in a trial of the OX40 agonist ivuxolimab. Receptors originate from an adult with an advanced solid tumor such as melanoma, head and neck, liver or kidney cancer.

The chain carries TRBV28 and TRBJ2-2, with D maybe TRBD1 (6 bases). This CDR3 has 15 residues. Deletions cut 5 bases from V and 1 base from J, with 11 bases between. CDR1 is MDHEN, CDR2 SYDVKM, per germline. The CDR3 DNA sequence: TGTGCCAGCAGTCCAACAGGGAAGAACACCGGGGAGCTGTTTTTT. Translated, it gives CASSPTGKNTGELFF.

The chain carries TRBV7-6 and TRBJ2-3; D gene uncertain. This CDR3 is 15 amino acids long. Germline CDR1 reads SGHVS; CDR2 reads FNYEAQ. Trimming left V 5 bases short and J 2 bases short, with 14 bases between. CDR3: CASSLNPGLTDTQYF. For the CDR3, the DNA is TGTGCCAGCAGCCTTAACCCGGGCCTCACAGATACGCAGTATTTT. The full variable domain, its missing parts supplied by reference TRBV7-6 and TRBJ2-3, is GAGVSQSPRYKVTKRGQDVALRCDPISGHVSLYWYRQALGQGPEFLTYFNYEAQQDKSGLPNDRFSAERPEGSISTLTIQRTEQRDSAMYRCASSLNPGLTDTQYFGPGTRLTVL.

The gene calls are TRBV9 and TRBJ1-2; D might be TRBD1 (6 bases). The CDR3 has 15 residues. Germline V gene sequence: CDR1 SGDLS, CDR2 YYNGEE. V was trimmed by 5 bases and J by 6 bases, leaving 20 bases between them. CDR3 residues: CASSRTGYEVDGYTF. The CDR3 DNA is TGTGCCAGCAGTAGAACAGGGTATGAAGTGGATGGCTACACCTTC.

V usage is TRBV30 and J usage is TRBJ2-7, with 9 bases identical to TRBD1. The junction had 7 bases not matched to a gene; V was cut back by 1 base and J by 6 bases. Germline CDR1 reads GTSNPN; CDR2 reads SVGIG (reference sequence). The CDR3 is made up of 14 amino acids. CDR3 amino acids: CAWSAPGQGVEQYF. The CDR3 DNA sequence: TGTGCCTGGAGTGCCCCGGGACAGGGTGTCGAGCAGTACTTC.

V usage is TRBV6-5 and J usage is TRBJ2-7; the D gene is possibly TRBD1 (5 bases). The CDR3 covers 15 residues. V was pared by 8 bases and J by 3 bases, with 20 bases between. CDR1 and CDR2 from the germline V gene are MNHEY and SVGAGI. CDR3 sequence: CASSRPHAQGYEQYF. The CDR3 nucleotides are TGTGCCAGCTCCAGACCCCACGCCCAGGGCTACGAGCAGTACTTC.

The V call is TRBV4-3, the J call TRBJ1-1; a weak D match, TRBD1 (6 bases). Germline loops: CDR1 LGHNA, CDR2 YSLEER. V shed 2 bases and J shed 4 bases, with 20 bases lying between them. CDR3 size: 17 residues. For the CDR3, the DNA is TGCGCCAGCAGCCAACAGGCAGGGGTCAGGCTGAGCACTGAAGCTTTCTTT. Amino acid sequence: CASSQQAGVRLSTEAFF.

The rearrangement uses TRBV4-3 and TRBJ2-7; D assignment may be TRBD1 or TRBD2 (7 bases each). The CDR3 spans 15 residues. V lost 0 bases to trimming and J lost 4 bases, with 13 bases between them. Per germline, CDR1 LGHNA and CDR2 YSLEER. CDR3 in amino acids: CASSQDQGGRYEQYF. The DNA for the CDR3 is TGCGCCAGCAGCCAAGATCAGGGGGGGAGGTACGAGCAGTACTTC.

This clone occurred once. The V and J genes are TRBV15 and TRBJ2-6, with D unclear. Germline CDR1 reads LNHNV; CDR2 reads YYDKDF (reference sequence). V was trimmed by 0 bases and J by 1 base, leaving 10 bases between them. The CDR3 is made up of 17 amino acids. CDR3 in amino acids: CATSRDSVASGANVLTF. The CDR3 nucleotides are TGTGCCACCAGCAGAGATTCGGTGGCTTCTGGGGCCAACGTCCTGACTTTC.

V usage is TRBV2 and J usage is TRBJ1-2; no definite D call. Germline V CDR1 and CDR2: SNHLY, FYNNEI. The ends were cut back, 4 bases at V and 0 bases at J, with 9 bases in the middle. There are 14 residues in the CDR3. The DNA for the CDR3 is TGTGCCAGCAGTGTAGCAACGGCTAACTATGGCTACACCTTC. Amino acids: CASSVATANYGYTF.

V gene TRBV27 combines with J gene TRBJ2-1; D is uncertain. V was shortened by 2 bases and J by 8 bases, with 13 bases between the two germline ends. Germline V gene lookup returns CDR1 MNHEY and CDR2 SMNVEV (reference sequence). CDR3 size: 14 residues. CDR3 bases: TGTGCCAGCAGTTTAACCGCCCCGGGCCATGAGCAGTTCTTC. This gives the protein CASSLTAPGHEQFF.

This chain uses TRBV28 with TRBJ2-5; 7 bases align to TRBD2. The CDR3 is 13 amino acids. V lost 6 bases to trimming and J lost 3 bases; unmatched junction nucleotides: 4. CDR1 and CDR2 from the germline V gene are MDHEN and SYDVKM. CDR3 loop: CASRREWEETQYF. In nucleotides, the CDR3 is TGTGCCAGCAGGCGGGAGTGGGAAGAGACCCAGTACTTC.

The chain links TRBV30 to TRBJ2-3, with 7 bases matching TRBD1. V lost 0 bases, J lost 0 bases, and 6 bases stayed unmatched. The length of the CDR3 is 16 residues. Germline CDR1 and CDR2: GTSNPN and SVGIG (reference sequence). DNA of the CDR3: TGTGCCTGGAGTGTGACAGGGTCGCCTAGCACAGATACGCAGTATTTT. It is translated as CAWSVTGSPSTDTQYF.

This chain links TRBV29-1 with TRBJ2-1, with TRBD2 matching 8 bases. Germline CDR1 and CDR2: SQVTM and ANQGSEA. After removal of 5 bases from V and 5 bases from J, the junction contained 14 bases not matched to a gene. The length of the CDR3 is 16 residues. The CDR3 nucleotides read TGCAGCGTTTCCGGGGGGGGCAAATGGAACGACAATGAGCAGTTCTTC. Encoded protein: CSVSGGGKWNDNEQFF.

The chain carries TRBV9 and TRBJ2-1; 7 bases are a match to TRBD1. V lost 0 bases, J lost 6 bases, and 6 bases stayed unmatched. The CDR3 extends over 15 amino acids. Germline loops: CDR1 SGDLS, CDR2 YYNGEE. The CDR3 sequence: CASSVAWSGGNEQFF. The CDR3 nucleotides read TGTGCCAGCAGCGTAGCTTGGTCAGGGGGCAATGAGCAGTTCTTC.

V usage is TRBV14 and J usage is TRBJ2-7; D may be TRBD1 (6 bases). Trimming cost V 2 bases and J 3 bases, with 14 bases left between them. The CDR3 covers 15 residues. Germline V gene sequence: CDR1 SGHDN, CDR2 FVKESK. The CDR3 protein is CASSQNSGVGYEQYF. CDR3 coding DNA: TGTGCCAGCAGCCAAAACTCAGGGGTCGGCTACGAGCAGTACTTC.

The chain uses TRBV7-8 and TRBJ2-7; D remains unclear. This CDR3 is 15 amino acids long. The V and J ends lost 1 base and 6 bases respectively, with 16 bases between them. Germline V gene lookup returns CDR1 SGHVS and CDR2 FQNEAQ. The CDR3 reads CASSLESGILGEQYF. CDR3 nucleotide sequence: TGTGCCAGCAGCTTAGAATCGGGTATCCTAGGCGAGCAGTACTTC.

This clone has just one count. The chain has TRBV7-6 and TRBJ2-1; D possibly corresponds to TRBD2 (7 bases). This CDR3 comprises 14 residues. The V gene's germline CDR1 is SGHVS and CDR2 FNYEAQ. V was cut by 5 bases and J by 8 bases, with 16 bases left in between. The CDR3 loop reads CASSPLRGADEQFF. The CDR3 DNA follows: TGTGCCAGCAGCCCACTCCGGGGGGCTGATGAGCAGTTCTTC. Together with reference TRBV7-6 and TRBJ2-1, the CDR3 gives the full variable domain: GAGVSQSPRYKVTKRGQDVALRCDPISGHVSLYWYRQALGQGPEFLTYFNYEAQQDKSGLPNDRFSAERPEGSISTLTIQRTEQRDSAMYRCASSPLRGADEQFFGPGTRLTVL.

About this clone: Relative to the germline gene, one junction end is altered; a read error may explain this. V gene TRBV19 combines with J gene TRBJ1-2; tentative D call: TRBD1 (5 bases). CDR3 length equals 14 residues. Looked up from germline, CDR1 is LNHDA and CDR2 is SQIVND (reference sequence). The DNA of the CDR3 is TGTGCCAGTAGTAGGCCCACACCTGACAGTGTACCTCTCTTC. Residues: CASSRPTPDSVPLF.

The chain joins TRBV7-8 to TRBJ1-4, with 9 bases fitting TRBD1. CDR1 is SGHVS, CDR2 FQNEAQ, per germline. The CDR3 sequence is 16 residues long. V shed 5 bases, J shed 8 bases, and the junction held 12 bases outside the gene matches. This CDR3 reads CASSPKGQGRTEKLFF. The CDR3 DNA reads TGTGCCAGCAGCCCCAAAGGACAGGGGCGAACGGAAAAACTGTTTTTT.

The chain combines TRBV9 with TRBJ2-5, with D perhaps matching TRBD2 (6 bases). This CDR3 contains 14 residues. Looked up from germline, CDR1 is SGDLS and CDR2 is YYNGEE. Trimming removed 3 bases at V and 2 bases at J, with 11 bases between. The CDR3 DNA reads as TGTGCCAGCAGCGGAGGACTACCACAAGAGACCCAGTACTTC. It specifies CASSGGLPQETQYF.

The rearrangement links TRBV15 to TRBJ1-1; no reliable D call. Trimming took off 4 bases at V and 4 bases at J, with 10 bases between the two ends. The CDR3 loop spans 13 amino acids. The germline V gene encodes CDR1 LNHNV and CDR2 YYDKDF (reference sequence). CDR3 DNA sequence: TGTGCCACCAGCAATTCGGGCTCCACTGAAGCTTTCTTT. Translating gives CATSNSGSTEAFF.

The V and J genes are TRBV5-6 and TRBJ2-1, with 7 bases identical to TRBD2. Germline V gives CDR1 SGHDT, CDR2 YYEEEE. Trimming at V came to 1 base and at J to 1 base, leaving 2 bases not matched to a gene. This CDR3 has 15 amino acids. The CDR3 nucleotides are TGTGCCAGCAGCTTGTTCGGGGGGTCCTACAATGAGCAGTTCTTC. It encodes CASSLFGGSYNEQFF.

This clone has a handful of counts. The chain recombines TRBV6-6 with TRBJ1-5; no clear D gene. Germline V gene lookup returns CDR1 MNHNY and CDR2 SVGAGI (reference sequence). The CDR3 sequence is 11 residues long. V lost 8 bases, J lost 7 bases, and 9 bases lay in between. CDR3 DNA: TGTGCCAGCCGGAGGGAGCAGCCCCAGCATTTT. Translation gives CASRREQPQHF.

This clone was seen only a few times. The CDR3 spells CASSGRDRGRGEQFF. For the CDR3, the DNA is TGTGCCAGCAGCGGGAGGGACAGGGGGCGCGGGGAGCAGTTCTTC. The chain carries TRBV7-9 and TRBJ2-1; 12 bases match TRBD1. The CDR3 is 15 residues long. The V segment lost 5 bases and the J segment 10 bases; nucleotides outside the gene matches: 9. Germline loops: CDR1 SEHNR, CDR2 FQNEAQ (reference sequence).

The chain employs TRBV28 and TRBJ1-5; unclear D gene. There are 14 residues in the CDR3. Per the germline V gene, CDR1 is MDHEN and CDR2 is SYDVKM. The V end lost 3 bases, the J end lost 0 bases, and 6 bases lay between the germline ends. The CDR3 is CASSFLDSNQPQHF. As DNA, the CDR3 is TGTGCCAGCAGTTTTCTAGATAGCAATCAGCCCCAGCATTTT.

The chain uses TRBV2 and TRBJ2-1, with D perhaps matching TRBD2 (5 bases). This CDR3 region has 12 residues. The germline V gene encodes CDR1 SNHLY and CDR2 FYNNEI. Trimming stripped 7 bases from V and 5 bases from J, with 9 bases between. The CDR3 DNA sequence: TGTGCCAGCATAGTCGGGGACAATGAGCAGTTCTTC. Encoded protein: CASIVGDNEQFF. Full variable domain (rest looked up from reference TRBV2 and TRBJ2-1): EPEVTQTPSHQVTQMGQEVILRCVPISNHLYFYWYRQILGQKVEFLVSFYNNEISEKSEIFDDQFSVERPDGSNFTLKIRSTKLEDSAMYFCASIVGDNEQFFGPGTRLTVL.

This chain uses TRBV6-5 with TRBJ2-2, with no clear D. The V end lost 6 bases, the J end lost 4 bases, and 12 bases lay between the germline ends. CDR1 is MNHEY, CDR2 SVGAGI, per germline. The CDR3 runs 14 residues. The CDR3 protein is CASSPLVSTGELFF. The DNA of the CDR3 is TGTGCCAGCAGCCCTTTAGTGAGCACCGGGGAGCTGTTTTTT.

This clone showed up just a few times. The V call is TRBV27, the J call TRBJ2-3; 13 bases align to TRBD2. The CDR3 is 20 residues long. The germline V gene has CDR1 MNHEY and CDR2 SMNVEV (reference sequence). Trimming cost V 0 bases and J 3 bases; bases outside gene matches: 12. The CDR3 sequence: CASSLSTPGLAGERTDTQYF. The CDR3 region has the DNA TGTGCCAGCAGTTTATCGACCCCTGGACTAGCGGGAGAGAGGACAGATACGCAGTATTTT.

Here the CDR3 reads CASSWTGSGDEQYF. The CDR3, as DNA: TGCGCCAGCAGCTGGACGGGGTCTGGGGACGAGCAGTACTTC. The J gene is TRBJ2-7, the V gene TRBV5-1, with D possibly matching TRBD2 (5 bases). CDR1 and CDR2 (germline): SGHRS, YFSETQ. This CDR3 contains 14 residues. V lost 3 bases to trimming and J lost 5 bases, with 15 bases between them.

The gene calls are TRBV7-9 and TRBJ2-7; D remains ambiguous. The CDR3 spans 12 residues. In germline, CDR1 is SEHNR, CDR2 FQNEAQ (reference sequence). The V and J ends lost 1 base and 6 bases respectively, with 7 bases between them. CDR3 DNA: TGTGCCAGCAGCTTAGGTGGATCCGAGCAGTACTTC. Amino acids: CASSLGGSEQYF.

The CDR3 region has the DNA TGTGCCAGCAGGGGGGGAGACTATGGCTACACCTTC. Residues: CASRGGDYGYTF. The chain couples TRBV7-2 to TRBJ1-2, with TRBD1 as a possible D gene (5 bases). The CDR3 length is 12 residues. The germline CDR1 and CDR2 sequences are SGHTA and FQGNSA. V was trimmed by 6 bases and J by 3 bases, leaving 8 bases between them.